These 7 T cell receptor beta chains were sequenced from one sample in a study of T-cell reconstitution after alpha-beta-depleted transplantation in children. A library of TCRbeta sequences, prepared with unique molecular identifiers, was generated. Each CDR3 protein gets one entry after TCRdb re-called the PCR reads with MiXCR. This sample has approximately 500,000 distinct CDR3 sequences; under 12% occur once, and the top ten carry about 2.1%. The sequenced sample was PBMCs, obtained before TCRalphabeta/CD19-depleted stem cell transplant. The receptors originated from a child aged 2-15 years with inherited bone marrow failure, due to receive a stem cell transplant.

This clonotype was found many times. J is TRBJ2-3 and V is TRBV12-3 or TRBV12-4; 13 bases align to TRBD2. Trimming removed 6 bases from V and 4 bases from J; junction bases left unmatched: 4. The CDR3 extends over 15 amino acids. Here the CDR3 reads CASSGLAGVSDTQYF. CDR3 nucleotide sequence: TGTGCCAGCAGCGGACTAGCGGGAGTGTCAGATACGCAGTATTTT.

The sample holds many counts of this clonotype. One end of the junction fails to match germline, which may point to a read error. CDR3: CASTLRGELTYEQYF. CDR3 bases: TGTGCCAGCACTTTACGGGGGGAACTGACGTACGAGCAGTACTTC. The chain joins TRBV27 to TRBJ2-7; 7 positions agree with TRBD2. This CDR3 is built from 15 residues. Germline lookup yields CDR1 MNHEY and CDR2 SMNVEV (reference sequence).

This clonotype has a count of ten or more. The chain joins TRBV5-1 to TRBJ2-7; D is perhaps TRBD1 (6 bases). CDR3 length: 14 amino acids. With 0 bases removed from V and 6 bases from J, the gap between germline ends came to 13 bases. Germline V gives CDR1 SGHRS, CDR2 YFSETQ. CDR3 bases: TGCGCCAGCAGCTTGGAGGGCAGGGGAACCGAGCAGTACTTC. Encoded protein: CASSLEGRGTEQYF.

This chain connects TRBV11-2 to TRBJ2-7, with D perhaps matching TRBD1 (6 bases). Trimming took 6 bases from V and 0 from J, leaving 30 bases between them. The CDR3 length is 20 residues. Germline CDR1 reads SGHAT; CDR2 reads FQNNGV. The CDR3 spells CASRPIMDRRLAQPSYEQYF. DNA of the CDR3: TGTGCCAGCAGGCCGATCATGGACAGACGCCTAGCCCAACCCTCCTACGAGCAGTACTTC.

This clonotype showed up many times. The CDR3 DNA follows: TGCGCCAGCAGCACAATGACCCCGCGCCAGGAGACCCAGTACTTC. This sequence encodes CASSTMTPRQETQYF. The chain is built from TRBV5-1 and TRBJ2-5; the D is unclear. Trimming shortened V by 4 bases and J by 5 bases, and 18 bases separated the two germline ends. Germline lookup yields CDR1 SGHRS and CDR2 YFSETQ. The CDR3 has 15 residues. The entire variable domain, with the rest obtained from reference TRBV5-1 and TRBJ2-5, is as follows: KAGVTQTPRYLIKTRGQQVTLSCSPISGHRSVSWYQQTPGQGLQFLFEYFSETQRNKGNFPGRFSGRQFSNSRSEMNVSTLELGDSALYLCASSTMTPRQETQYFGPGTRLLVL.

The CDR3 DNA follows: TGTGCCAGCAGCAACGACAGGGACTATGGCTACACCTTC. It specifies CASSNDRDYGYTF. The chain is built from TRBV7-6 and TRBJ1-2, with 7 bases aligning to TRBD1. The V segment lost 5 bases and the J segment 3 bases; nucleotides outside the gene matches: 3. The CDR3 extends over 13 amino acids. Germline assignment: CDR1 SGHVS and CDR2 FNYEAQ.

This clonotype came up many times. The V call is TRBV29-1, the J call TRBJ2-7; D might be TRBD1 or TRBD2, each matching 5 bases. With 4 bases removed from V and 4 bases from J, the gap between germline ends came to 14 bases. The length of the CDR3 is 13 residues. Per the germline V gene, CDR1 is SQVTM and CDR2 is ANQGSEA. Here the CDR3 DNA reads TGCAGCGTTGTTGATCCAGGGAGATACGAGCAGTACTTC. This translates into CSVVDPGRYEQYF.